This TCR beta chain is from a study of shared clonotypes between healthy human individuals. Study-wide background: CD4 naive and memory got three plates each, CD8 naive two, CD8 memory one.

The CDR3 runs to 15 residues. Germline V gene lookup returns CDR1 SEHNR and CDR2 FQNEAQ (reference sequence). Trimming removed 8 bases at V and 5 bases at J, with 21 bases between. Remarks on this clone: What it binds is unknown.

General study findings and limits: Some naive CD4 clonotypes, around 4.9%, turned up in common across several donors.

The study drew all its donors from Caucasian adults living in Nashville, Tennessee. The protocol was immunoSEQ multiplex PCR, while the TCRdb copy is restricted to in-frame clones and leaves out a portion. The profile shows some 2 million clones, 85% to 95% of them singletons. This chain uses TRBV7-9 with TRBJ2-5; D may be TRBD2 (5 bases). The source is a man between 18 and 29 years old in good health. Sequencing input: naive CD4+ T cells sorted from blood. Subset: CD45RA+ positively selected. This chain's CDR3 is CASGFSGSPGETQYF. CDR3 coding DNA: TGTGCCAGCGGATTTTCGGGGTCCCCTGGGGAGACCCAGTACTTC.